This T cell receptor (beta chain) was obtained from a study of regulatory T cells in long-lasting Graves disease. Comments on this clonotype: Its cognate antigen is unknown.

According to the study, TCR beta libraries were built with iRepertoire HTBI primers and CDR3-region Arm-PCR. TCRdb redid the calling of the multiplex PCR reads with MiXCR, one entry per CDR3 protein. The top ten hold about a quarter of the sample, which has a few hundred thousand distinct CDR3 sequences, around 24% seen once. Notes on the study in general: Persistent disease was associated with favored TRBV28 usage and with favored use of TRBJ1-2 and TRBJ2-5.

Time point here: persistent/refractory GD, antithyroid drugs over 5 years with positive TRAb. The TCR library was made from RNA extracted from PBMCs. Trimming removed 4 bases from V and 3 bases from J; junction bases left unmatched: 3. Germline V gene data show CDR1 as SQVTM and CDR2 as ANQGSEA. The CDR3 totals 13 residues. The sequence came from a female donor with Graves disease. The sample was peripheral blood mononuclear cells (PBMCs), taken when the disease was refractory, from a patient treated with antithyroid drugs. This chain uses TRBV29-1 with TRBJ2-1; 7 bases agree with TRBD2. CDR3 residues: CSVALAVYNEQFF. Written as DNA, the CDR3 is TGCAGCGTTGCTCTAGCGGTCTACAATGAGCAGTTCTTC.